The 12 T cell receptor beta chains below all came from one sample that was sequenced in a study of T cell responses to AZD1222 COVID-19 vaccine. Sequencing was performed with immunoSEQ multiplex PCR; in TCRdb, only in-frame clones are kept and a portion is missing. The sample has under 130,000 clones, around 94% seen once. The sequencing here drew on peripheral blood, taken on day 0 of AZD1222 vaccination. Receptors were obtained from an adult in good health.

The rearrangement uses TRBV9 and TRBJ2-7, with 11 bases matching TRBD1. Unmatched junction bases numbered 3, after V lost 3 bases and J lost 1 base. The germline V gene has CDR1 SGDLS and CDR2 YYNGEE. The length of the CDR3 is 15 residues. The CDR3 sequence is CASSAGQGGSYEQYF. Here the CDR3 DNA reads TGTGCCAGCAGCGCGGGACAGGGGGGATCCTACGAGCAGTACTTC.

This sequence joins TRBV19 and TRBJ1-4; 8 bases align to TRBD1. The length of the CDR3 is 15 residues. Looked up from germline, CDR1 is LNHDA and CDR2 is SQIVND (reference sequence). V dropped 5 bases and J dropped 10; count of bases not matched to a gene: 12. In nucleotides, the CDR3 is TGTGCCAGTAGTTTCGGACAGGGTGTCCTCGGAAAACTGTTTTTT. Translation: CASSFGQGVLGKLFF. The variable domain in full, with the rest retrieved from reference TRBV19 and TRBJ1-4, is DGGITQSPKYLFRKEGQNVTLSCEQNLNHDAMYWYRQDPGQGLRLIYYSQIVNDFQKGDIAEGYSVSREKKESFPLTVTSAQKNPTAFYLCASSFGQGVLGKLFFGSGTQLSVL.

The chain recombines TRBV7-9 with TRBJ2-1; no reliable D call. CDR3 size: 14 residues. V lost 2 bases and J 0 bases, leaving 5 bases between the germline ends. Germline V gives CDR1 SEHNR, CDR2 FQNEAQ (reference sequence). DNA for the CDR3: TGTGCCAGCAGCTTACAATACTCCTACAATGAGCAGTTCTTC. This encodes CASSLQYSYNEQFF.

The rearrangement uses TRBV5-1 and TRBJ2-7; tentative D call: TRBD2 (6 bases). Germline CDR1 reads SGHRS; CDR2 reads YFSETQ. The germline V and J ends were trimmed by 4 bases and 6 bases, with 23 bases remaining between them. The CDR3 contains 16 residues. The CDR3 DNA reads TGCGCCAGCAGCGGAGGGACCGGACAAGAGAGGGGCGAGCAGTACTTC. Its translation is CASSGGTGQERGEQYF. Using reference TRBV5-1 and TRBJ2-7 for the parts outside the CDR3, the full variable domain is KAGVTQTPRYLIKTRGQQVTLSCSPISGHRSVSWYQQTPGQGLQFLFEYFSETQRNKGNFPGRFSGRQFSNSRSEMNVSTLELGDSALYLCASSGGTGQERGEQYFGPGTRLTVT.

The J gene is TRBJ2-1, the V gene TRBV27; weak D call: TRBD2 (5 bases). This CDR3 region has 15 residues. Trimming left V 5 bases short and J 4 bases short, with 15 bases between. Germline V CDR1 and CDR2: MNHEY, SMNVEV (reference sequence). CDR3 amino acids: CASSPTSSLYNEQFF. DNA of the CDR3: TGTGCCAGCAGTCCTACTAGTTCCTTATACAATGAGCAGTTCTTC.

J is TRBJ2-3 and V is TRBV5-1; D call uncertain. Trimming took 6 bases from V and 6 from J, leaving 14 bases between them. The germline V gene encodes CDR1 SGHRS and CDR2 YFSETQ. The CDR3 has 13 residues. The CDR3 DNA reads TGCGCCAGCACTTTGAGATTTCGGGATACGCAGTATTTT. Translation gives CASTLRFRDTQYF.

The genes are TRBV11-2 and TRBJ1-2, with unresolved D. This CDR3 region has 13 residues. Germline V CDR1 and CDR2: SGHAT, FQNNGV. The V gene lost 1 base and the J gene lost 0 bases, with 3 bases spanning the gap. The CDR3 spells CASSLGANYGYTF. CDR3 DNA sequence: TGTGCCAGCAGCTTAGGAGCTAACTATGGCTACACCTTC. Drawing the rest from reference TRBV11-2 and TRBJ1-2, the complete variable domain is EAGVAQSPRYKIIEKRQSVAFWCNPISGHATLYWYQQILGQGPKLLIQFQNNGVVDDSQLPKDRFSAERLKGVDSTLKIQPAKLEDSAVYLCASSLGANYGYTFGSGTRLTVV.

This CDR3 is CASSESKKVGVRLPQHF. CDR3 DNA sequence: TGCGCCAGCAGTGAGTCTAAGAAGGTGGGAGTACGCTTGCCCCAGCATTTT. The genes are TRBV10-2 and TRBJ1-5, with no clear D. Germline-derived CDR1 and CDR2 are WSHSY and SAAADI. Between the trimmed V and J ends, which lost 0 bases and 9 bases, there was a span of 21 bases. The CDR3 loop spans 17 amino acids.

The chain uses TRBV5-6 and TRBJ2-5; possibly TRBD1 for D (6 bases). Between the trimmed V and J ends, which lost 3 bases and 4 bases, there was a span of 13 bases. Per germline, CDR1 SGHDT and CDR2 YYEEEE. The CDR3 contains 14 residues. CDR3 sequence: CASSSLQGGETQYF. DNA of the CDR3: TGTGCCAGCAGCTCATTACAGGGTGGAGAGACCCAGTACTTC.

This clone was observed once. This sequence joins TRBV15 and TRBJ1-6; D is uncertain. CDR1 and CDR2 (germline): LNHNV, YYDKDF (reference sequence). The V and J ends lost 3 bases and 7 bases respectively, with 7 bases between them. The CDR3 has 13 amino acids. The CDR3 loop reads CATSRGRNSPLHF. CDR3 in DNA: TGTGCCACCAGCAGGGGGAGGAATTCACCCCTCCACTTT.

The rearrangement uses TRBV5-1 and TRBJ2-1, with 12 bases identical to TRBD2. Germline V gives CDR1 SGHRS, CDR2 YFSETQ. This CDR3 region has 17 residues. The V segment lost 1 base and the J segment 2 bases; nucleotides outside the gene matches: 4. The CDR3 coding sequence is TGCGCCAGCAGCTTGACTAGCGGGAGGTTAACCTACAATGAGCAGTTCTTC. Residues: CASSLTSGRLTYNEQFF.

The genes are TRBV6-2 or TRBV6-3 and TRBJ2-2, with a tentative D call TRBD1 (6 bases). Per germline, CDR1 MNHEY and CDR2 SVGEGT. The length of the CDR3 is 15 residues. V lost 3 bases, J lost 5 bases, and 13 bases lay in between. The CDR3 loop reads CASSYPETGTGELFF. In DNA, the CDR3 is TGTGCCAGCAGTTATCCCGAGACAGGAACCGGGGAGCTGTTTTTT.